This T cell receptor (beta chain) was sequenced in a study of T-cell memory formation after mild COVID-19. V was clipped by 6 bases and J by 1 base, with 13 bases between them. In germline, CDR1 is SQVTM, CDR2 ANQGSEA. This CDR3 is built from 13 residues. For this clonotype: Its antigen is unknown.

General study results and limits: Day 37-peaking second-wave clones had unconfirmed SARS-CoV-2 specificity. CD4/CD8 balance characterized clones contracting day 15 to 85, and CD4+ skew characterized later expanders.

One entry per CDR3 protein results from TCRdb running MiXCR on the 5' RACE reads. Here the sample spans about 470,000 distinct CDR3 sequences, over 15% being singletons. Source material: PBMCs or a T cell subset sorted from them (not recorded which). The sequence came from an adult woman who had mild COVID-19 (a few samples of this study predate the infection). Cell type and time point are not known. This chain joins TRBV29-1 and TRBJ2-7; perhaps TRBD2 as D (5 bases). CDR3 sequence reads: CSVQEGLSYEQYF. The CDR3 region has the DNA TGCAGCGTCCAGGAAGGACTGTCCTACGAGCAGTACTTC.